A single sample is the source of the 31 T cell receptor beta chains below, sequenced in a study of control samples from healthy donors and cancer patients (TCRdb year 2020). Library construction relied on the immunoSEQ multiplex PCR assay. The table comes from immuneACCESS by way of TCRdb, which keeps in-frame sequences with V and J called. Part of the clones is missing from these tables; in studies checked, under half for an unresolved V gene and the rest for unknown reasons. The sample contains about 120,000 clones, 91% of them found a single time. Approximately 8% of the sample belongs to the ten largest clones. Sequencing was performed on blood. The receptors shown here come from a woman between 18 and 29 years old in good health.

The chain carries TRBV7-2 and TRBJ1-1; the match to TRBD1 covers 10 bases. V dropped 2 bases and J dropped 5; count of bases not matched to a gene: 11. The V gene's germline CDR1 is SGHTA and CDR2 FQGNSA. This CDR3 comprises 17 residues. Here the CDR3 DNA reads TGTGCCAGCAGCTTAAGGGGGACAGGGGTAGGAGGAACTGAAGCTTTCTTT. As protein: CASSLRGTGVGGTEAFF.

This clone has a single count. The chain employs TRBV7-2 and TRBJ1-1; D not certain. CDR1 is SGHTA and CDR2 is FQGNSA in the germline V gene. The ends were cut back, 7 bases at V and 6 bases at J, with 21 bases in the middle. The CDR3 runs 15 residues. This CDR3 is CASTLLVTGFAEAFF. In nucleotides, the CDR3 is TGTGCCAGCACCCTATTAGTGACGGGGTTCGCTGAAGCTTTCTTT. The full variable domain, in which reference TRBV7-2 and TRBJ1-1 provide the parts outside the CDR3, is GAGVSQSPSNKVTEKGKDVELRCDPISGHTALYWYRQSLGQGLEFLIYFQGNSAPDKSGLPSDRFSAERTGGSVSTLTIQRTQQEDSAVYLCASTLLVTGFAEAFFGQGTRLTVV.

Only one count was recorded for this clone. The chain carries TRBV7-6 and TRBJ2-5; the D gene could be TRBD1 or TRBD2 (5 bases each). This CDR3 region has 15 residues. The ends were cut back, 2 bases at V and 5 bases at J, with 15 bases in the middle. CDR1 is SGHVS and CDR2 is FNYEAQ in the germline V gene. CDR3 coding DNA: TGTGCCAGCAGCTTATATCAGGGAGCGCGCGAGACCCAGTACTTC. Its protein is CASSLYQGARETQYF.

The chain recombines TRBV3-1 (or the pseudogene TRBV3-2) with TRBJ2-3; the D is unclear. This CDR3 region has 15 residues. CDR1 LGHDT and CDR2 YNNKEL come from the germline V gene (reference sequence). The germline V and J ends were trimmed by 0 bases and 5 bases, with 12 bases remaining between them. Here the CDR3 DNA reads TGTGCCAGCAGCCAAGATCGCGTGGTGGGAGATACGCAGTATTTT. Protein: CASSQDRVVGDTQYF.

The chain joins TRBV6-1 to TRBJ2-5, with a possible D match to TRBD1 (6 bases). The CDR3 loop spans 14 amino acids. CDR1 is MNHNS, CDR2 SASEGT, per germline. V dropped 2 bases and J dropped 7 bases, with 14 bases sitting between them. The CDR3 DNA follows: TGTGCCAGCAGTGAAAATGGACAGCGCGGGACCCAGTACTTC. This encodes CASSENGQRGTQYF.

This rearrangement joins TRBV4-3 to TRBJ1-4; D is unresolved. The V gene lost 1 base and the J gene lost 0 bases, with 6 bases spanning the gap. Germline assignment: CDR1 LGHNA and CDR2 YSLEER. The CDR3 runs 15 residues. The CDR3 nucleotides are TGCGCCAGCAGCCAAGCAGCGACAACTAATGAAAAACTGTTTTTT. Translated, it gives CASSQAATTNEKLFF.

The chain's CDR3 is CASSQDVAPSTDTQYF. CDR3 DNA sequence: TGCGCCAGCAGCCAAGATGTAGCCCCGAGCACAGATACGCAGTATTTT. The genes are TRBV4-3 and TRBJ2-3; D is uncertain. This CDR3 has 16 residues. V gave up 0 bases and J gave up 0 bases, with 10 bases separating them. Germline V gene lookup returns CDR1 LGHNA and CDR2 YSLEER.

The chain employs TRBV28 and TRBJ1-4; D may be TRBD1 (6 bases). Germline assignment: CDR1 MDHEN and CDR2 SYDVKM. CDR3 size: 14 residues. The V gene lost 7 bases and the J gene lost 4 bases, with 13 bases spanning the gap. The CDR3 loop is CASINRAYNEKLFF. CDR3 DNA: TGTGCCAGCATTAACAGGGCTTATAATGAAAAACTGTTTTTT.

The rearrangement links TRBV7-3 to TRBJ2-3, with D tentatively TRBD1 or TRBD2 (6 bases each). The CDR3 is 15 amino acids. Between the trimmed V and J ends, which lost 5 bases and 2 bases, there was a span of 14 bases. CDR1 and CDR2 (germline): SGHTA, FQGTGA. In DNA, the CDR3 is TGTGCCAGCAGCCCATTCGGGGGCTTCACAGATACGCAGTATTTT. Residues: CASSPFGGFTDTQYF.

This sequence joins TRBV4-1 and TRBJ2-7, with 7 bases that match TRBD2. Germline loops: CDR1 MGHRA, CDR2 YSYEKL. The CDR3 is made up of 13 amino acids. Unmatched junction bases numbered 9, after V lost 0 bases and J lost 13 bases. The CDR3 here is CASSQDEGTKEYF. The CDR3 nucleotides are TGCGCCAGCAGCCAAGATGAGGGGACTAAGGAATACTTC.

The chain joins TRBV6-5 to TRBJ2-4; D is unclear. Trimming left V 6 bases short and J 0 bases short, with 12 bases between. Germline CDR1 MNHEY, CDR2 SVGAGI. The CDR3 covers 15 residues. The CDR3 here is CASRASSLAKNIQYF. The CDR3 region has the DNA TGTGCCAGCAGAGCAAGCTCACTAGCCAAAAACATTCAGTACTTC.

This clone was recorded only once. The V and J genes are TRBV28 and TRBJ2-1; 7 bases line up with TRBD2. Germline lookup yields CDR1 MDHEN and CDR2 SYDVKM. The trim removed 2 bases at V and 0 bases at J, leaving 4 bases unmatched. The CDR3 loop spans 16 amino acids. The CDR3, as DNA: TGTGCCAGCAGTTTAAGCGGGGTGCTCTCCTACAATGAGCAGTTCTTC. Residues: CASSLSGVLSYNEQFF.

The chain couples TRBV6-1 to TRBJ1-2, with D perhaps TRBD1 (6 bases). V was trimmed by 1 base and J by 7 bases, leaving 13 bases between them. Germline-derived CDR1 and CDR2 are MNHNS and SASEGT. The CDR3 runs to 14 residues. Here the CDR3 reads CASSEGVRGSGYTF. CDR3 DNA sequence: TGTGCCAGCAGTGAAGGGGTCAGGGGTTCTGGCTACACCTTC.

The chain uses TRBV4-2 and TRBJ2-3; TRBD2 aligns across 8 bases. J lost 2 bases, V lost 3 bases, and 7 bases had no gene match. Germline loops: CDR1 LGHNA, CDR2 YNFKEQ. CDR3 length: 16 amino acids. The CDR3 DNA reads as TGTGCCAGCAGCCACCCGGGACTAGGAGACACAGATACGCAGTATTTT. Encoded protein: CASSHPGLGDTDTQYF.

The CDR3 nucleotides read TGTGCCAGCCCGTCAGGGTCGGGGCGTCGGACGAACACTGAAGCTTTCTTT. Translating it yields CASPSGSGRRTNTEAFF. The V gene is TRBV21-1, the J gene TRBJ1-1. TRBV21-1 has pseudogene status. The CDR3 length is 17 residues.

The gene calls are TRBV10-3 and TRBJ2-7; 7 positions match TRBD1. Looked up from germline, CDR1 is ENHRY and CDR2 is SYGVKD. After removal of 4 bases from V and 2 bases from J, the junction contained 17 bases not matched to a gene. CDR3 size: 18 residues. The CDR3 here is CAISGYPPDRDSAYEQYF. Here the CDR3 DNA reads TGTGCCATCAGTGGATACCCCCCCGACCGGGACAGCGCCTACGAGCAGTACTTC.

This sequence joins TRBV13 and TRBJ2-7, with 16 positions matching TRBD2. This CDR3 has 19 amino acids. From germline, CDR1 is PRHDT and CDR2 FYEKMQ (reference sequence). Trimming removed 1 base from V and 3 bases from J; junction bases left unmatched: 9. CDR3 loop: CASSLVSGLAGGPHYEQYF. CDR3 coding DNA: TGTGCCAGCAGCTTAGTGTCGGGACTAGCGGGGGGGCCCCACTACGAGCAGTACTTC.

This sequence joins TRBV6-4 and TRBJ1-1; D is possibly TRBD1 (5 bases). The CDR3 totals 14 residues. Germline CDR1 is MRHNA and CDR2 is SNTAGT. V was clipped by 8 bases and J by 7 bases, with 20 bases between them. CDR3 region: CASQQFRGLSEAFF. Here the CDR3 DNA reads TGTGCCAGCCAGCAGTTTCGGGGGTTGAGTGAAGCTTTCTTT.

This chain links TRBV6-1 with TRBJ2-7; D is tentatively TRBD1 or TRBD2 (5 bases each). CDR3 size: 17 residues. Germline CDR1 and CDR2: MNHNS and SASEGT. V was trimmed by 4 bases and J by 0 bases, leaving 19 bases between them. CDR3: CASSVLWDPVDSYEQYF. CDR3 nucleotide sequence: TGTGCCAGCAGTGTTCTTTGGGACCCAGTCGACTCCTACGAGCAGTACTTC.

The chain couples TRBV27 to TRBJ2-7; D possibly corresponds to TRBD1 (5 bases). From germline, CDR1 is MNHEY and CDR2 SMNVEV (reference sequence). CDR3 length: 19 residues. Between the trimmed V and J ends, which lost 1 base and 2 bases, there was a span of 24 bases. In DNA, the CDR3 is TGTGCCAGCAGTTTATTGGATCACTACGGTAGGGGATCCGCCTACGAGCAGTACTTC. This sequence encodes CASSLLDHYGRGSAYEQYF.

This chain joins TRBV5-4 and TRBJ1-2; no clear D. The CDR3 is 12 amino acids. Trimming shortened V by 1 base and J by 8 bases, and 9 bases separated the two germline ends. CDR1 SGHNT and CDR2 YYREEE come from the germline V gene (reference sequence). The CDR3 DNA reads as TGTGCCAGCAGCTTGAATTCGGAGGGCTACACCTTC. Amino acid sequence: CASSLNSEGYTF.

V and J are TRBV28 and TRBJ2-7; 7 bases fit TRBD1. The V segment lost 6 bases and the J segment 1 base; nucleotides outside the gene matches: 15. This CDR3 comprises 17 residues. Germline V gene sequence: CDR1 MDHEN, CDR2 SYDVKM. CDR3 region: CASSRRVGGEKSYEQYF. DNA for the CDR3: TGTGCCAGCAGCCGTCGGGTAGGGGGCGAAAAGTCCTACGAGCAGTACTTC.

V gene TRBV30 combines with J gene TRBJ2-2; TRBD2 matches at 8 bases. V lost 4 bases, J lost 5 bases, and 3 bases stayed unmatched. CDR1 and CDR2 (germline): GTSNPN, SVGIG (reference sequence). This CDR3 has 13 amino acids. The CDR3 is CAWTGRGTGELFF. CDR3 DNA: TGTGCCTGGACCGGGAGGGGGACCGGGGAGCTGTTTTTT.

This rearrangement joins TRBV7-3 to TRBJ2-2, with D possibly matching TRBD1 (5 bases). Trimming took 4 bases from V and 2 from J, leaving 14 bases between them. This CDR3 comprises 16 residues. Germline CDR1 is SGHTA and CDR2 is FQGTGA. Written as DNA, the CDR3 is TGTGCCAGCAGCTCCCAGGGTGCTCTTAACACCGGGGAGCTGTTTTTT. The encoded protein is CASSSQGALNTGELFF.

The chain combines TRBV6-5 with TRBJ2-1, with TRBD2 matching 9 bases. The CDR3 runs to 14 residues. CDR1 is MNHEY, CDR2 SVGAGI, per germline. V lost 2 bases to trimming and J lost 10 bases; unmatched junction nucleotides: 6. The CDR3 DNA reads as TGTGCCAGCAGTTACGCGGGAGGGGCGGGCGAGCAGTTCTTC. This sequence encodes CASSYAGGAGEQFF.

As to this clone: The junction and the germline gene differ at one end; a read error may be behind it. The chain carries TRBV24-1 and TRBJ2-5, with D unclear. The CDR3 loop spans 13 amino acids. CDR1 is KGHDR, CDR2 SFDVKD, per germline. The CDR3 reads CATSDIGPETQYF. CDR3 DNA sequence: TGTGCCACAAGTGATATCGGGCCGGAGACCCAGTACTTC.

The J gene is TRBJ1-3, the V gene TRBV7-2; D is ambiguous. The length of the CDR3 is 13 residues. Germline values: CDR1 SGHTA, CDR2 FQGNSA. Trimming pared 5 bases from V and 0 bases from J, leaving 5 bases between. The CDR3 nucleotides read TGTGCCAGCAGCATCCTCTCTGGAAACACCATATATTTT. Translating gives CASSILSGNTIYF.

This clone has a single count. The chain links TRBV10-2 to TRBJ2-7; no clear D. This CDR3 has 15 residues. The germline V gene encodes CDR1 WSHSY and CDR2 SAAADI. Trimming removed 5 bases at V and 2 bases at J, with 16 bases between. CDR3 coding DNA: TGCGCCAGCAGTCCTCTCGGTTCCTATACCTACGAGCAGTACTTC. It specifies CASSPLGSYTYEQYF.

The CDR3 coding sequence is TGTGCCAGCAGCTTGGAGGCTAGCGGGAGGGTGAGGACCCAGTACTTC. Protein sequence: CASSLEASGRVRTQYF. The chain employs TRBV5-5 and TRBJ2-5; 12 bases are shared with TRBD2. After removal of 0 bases from V and 7 bases from J, the junction contained 7 bases not matched to a gene. Germline V lookup: CDR1 SGHKS, CDR2 YYEKEE (reference sequence). This CDR3 comprises 16 residues.

Only a few counts were recorded for this clone. The chain links TRBV4-3 to TRBJ2-4; D is possibly TRBD1 (5 bases). Germline lookup yields CDR1 LGHNA and CDR2 YSLEER. The CDR3 length is 13 residues. Trimming took off 1 base at V and 10 bases at J, with 11 bases between the two ends. The CDR3 DNA is TGCGCCAGCAGCCAAGGTGCTACAGGTATTCAGTACTTC. Residues: CASSQGATGIQYF.

The chain joins TRBV30 to TRBJ1-1; D is unresolved. With 2 bases removed from V and 1 base from J, the gap between germline ends came to 5 bases. CDR1 is GTSNPN and CDR2 is SVGIG in the germline V gene (reference sequence). The CDR3 is 12 residues long. CDR3: CAWSRQNTEAFF. The CDR3 DNA reads TGTGCCTGGAGTCGACAGAACACTGAAGCTTTCTTT.